This T cell receptor beta chain is from a study of neurological immune-mediated disorders. Study-wide context: For the 35 or so multiple sclerosis patients, the disease was relapsing-remitting in about 30 and secondary progressive in 3.

The germline V gene has CDR1 KGHDR and CDR2 SFDVKD. The CDR3 consists of 15 residues. The trim removed 1 base at V and 7 bases at J, leaving 3 bases unmatched. Unsorted libraries were generated from 2 million PBMCs held at -80 degrees C. The table lists this clonotype with many counts. Every sequencing run returned over 190 million TCR-beta sequences, which were derived from 15-18 subjects. TCRdb processed the 5' RACE reads anew with MiXCR; each CDR3 protein has one entry. The sample carries about 66,000 distinct CDR3 sequences, 4.5% to 5.5% recorded once. The V and J genes are TRBV24-1 and TRBJ2-1, with TRBD1 matching 10 bases. The TCR comes from a man younger than 40 with multiple sclerosis. The sample comprised PBMCs. The CDR3 DNA follows: TGTGCCACCAGTGATTTCGGGACAGGGGAGAATGAGCAGTTCTTC. Its protein product is CATSDFGTGENEQFF.